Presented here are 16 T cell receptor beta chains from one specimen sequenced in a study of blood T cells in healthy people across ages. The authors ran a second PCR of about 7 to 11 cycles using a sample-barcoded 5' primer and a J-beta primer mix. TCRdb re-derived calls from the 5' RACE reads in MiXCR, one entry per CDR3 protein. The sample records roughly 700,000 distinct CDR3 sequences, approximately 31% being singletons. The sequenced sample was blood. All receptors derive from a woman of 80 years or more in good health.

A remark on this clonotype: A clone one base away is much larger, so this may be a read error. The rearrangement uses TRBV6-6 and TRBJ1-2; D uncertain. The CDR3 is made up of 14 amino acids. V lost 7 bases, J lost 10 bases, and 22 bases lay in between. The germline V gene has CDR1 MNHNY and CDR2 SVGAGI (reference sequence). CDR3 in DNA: TGTGCCAGCATTCAAGAGTTAGGGTCGGGAGACTACACCTTC. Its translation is CASIQELGSGDYTF.

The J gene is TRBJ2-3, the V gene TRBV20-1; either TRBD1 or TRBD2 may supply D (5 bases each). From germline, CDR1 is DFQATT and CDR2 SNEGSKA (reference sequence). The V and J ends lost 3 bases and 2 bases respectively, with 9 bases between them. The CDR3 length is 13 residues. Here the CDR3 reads CSASGAFTDTQYF. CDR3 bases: TGCAGTGCTAGCGGGGCCTTCACAGATACGCAGTATTTT.

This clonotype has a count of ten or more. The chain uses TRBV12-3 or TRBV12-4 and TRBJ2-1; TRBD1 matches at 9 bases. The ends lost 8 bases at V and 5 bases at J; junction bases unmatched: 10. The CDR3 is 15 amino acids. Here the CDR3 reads CASRPGTGINNEQFF. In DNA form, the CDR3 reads TGTGCCAGCCGCCCCGGGACAGGGATCAACAATGAGCAGTTCTTC.

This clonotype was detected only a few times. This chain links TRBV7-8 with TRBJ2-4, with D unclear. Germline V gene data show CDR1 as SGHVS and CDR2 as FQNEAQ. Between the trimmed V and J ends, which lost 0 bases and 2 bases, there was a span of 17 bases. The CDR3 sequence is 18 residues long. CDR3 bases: TGTGCCAGCAGCTTAGCTAGGCTCCTCGTAGGCACCAAAAACATTCAGTACTTC. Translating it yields CASSLARLLVGTKNIQYF.

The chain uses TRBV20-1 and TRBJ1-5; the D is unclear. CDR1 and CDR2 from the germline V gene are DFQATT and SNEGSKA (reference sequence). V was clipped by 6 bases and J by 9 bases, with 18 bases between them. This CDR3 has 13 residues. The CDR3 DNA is TGCAGTGCGCCGGTCTTGGTTTCGGGGCCCCAGCATTTT. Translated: CSAPVLVSGPQHF.

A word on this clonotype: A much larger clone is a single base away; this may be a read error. The CDR3 nucleotides read TGTGCCAGCAGTGAATCCGGGACAGGCAAACGAGGGACCCAGTTCTTC. Residues: CASSESGTGKRGTQFF. The rearrangement links TRBV28 to TRBJ2-1, with 8 positions matching TRBD1. This CDR3 contains 16 residues. Germline CDR1 is MDHEN and CDR2 is SYDVKM. V trimming: 5 bases; J trimming: 13 bases; junction bases outside the gene matches: 19.

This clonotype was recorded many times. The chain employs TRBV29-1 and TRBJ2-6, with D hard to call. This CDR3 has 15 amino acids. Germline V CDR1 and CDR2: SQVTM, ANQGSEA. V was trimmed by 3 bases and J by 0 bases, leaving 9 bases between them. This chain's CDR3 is CSVDKQPSGANVLTF. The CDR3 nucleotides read TGCAGCGTTGACAAACAGCCCTCTGGGGCCAACGTCCTGACTTTC.

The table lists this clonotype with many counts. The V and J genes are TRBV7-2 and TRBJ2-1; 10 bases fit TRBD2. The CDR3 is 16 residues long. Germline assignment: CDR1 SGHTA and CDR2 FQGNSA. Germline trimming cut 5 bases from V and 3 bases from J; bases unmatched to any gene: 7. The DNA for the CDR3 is TGTGCCAGCAGCCCCGGTAGCGGGGGGATCTACAATGAGCAGTTCTTC. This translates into CASSPGSGGIYNEQFF.

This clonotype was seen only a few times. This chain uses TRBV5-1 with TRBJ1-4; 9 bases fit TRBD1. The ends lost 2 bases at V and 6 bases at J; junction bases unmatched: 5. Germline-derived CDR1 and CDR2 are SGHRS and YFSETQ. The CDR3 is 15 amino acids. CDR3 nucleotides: TGCGCCAGCAGCTTACAGGGGGCTCGGGATGAAAAACTGTTTTTT. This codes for CASSLQGARDEKLFF.

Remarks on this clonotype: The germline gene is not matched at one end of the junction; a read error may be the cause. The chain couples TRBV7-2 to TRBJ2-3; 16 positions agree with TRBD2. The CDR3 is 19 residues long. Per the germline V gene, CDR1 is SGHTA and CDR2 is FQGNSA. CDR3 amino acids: CACSLASGLAGGPEDTQYF. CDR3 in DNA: TGTGCCTGCAGCTTAGCGTCGGGACTAGCGGGGGGGCCTGAAGATACGCAGTATTTT.

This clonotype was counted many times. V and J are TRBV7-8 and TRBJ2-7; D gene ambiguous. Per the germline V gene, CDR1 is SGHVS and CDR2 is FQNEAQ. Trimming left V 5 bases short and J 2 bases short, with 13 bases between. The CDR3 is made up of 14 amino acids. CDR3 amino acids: CASSPRPNAYEQYF. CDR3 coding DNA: TGTGCCAGCAGCCCCAGACCGAATGCCTACGAGCAGTACTTC.

The CDR3 reads CSAQTSGGNYEQYF. The CDR3 bases are TGCAGTGCTCAGACTAGCGGGGGAAACTACGAGCAGTACTTC. The chain employs TRBV20-1 and TRBJ2-1, with 12 positions matching TRBD2. The end of the DNA fits TRBJ2-7 better, so the J call may be wrong. Per germline, CDR1 DFQATT and CDR2 SNEGSKA (reference sequence). CDR3 length: 14 amino acids.

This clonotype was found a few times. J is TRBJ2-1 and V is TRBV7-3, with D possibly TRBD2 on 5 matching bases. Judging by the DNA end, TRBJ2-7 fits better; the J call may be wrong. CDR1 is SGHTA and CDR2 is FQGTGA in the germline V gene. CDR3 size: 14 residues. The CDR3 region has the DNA TGTGCCAGCAGCTTAGACGGACTTTACAATGAGCAGTACTTC. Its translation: CASSLDGLYNEQYF.

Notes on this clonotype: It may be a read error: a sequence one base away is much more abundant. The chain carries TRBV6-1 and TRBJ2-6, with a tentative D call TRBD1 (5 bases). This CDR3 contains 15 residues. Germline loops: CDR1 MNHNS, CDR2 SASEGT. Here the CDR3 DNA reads TGTGCCAGCGGCGAAGTTTCCTCTGGGGCCAACGTCCGGACTTTC. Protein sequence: CASGEVSSGANVRTF.

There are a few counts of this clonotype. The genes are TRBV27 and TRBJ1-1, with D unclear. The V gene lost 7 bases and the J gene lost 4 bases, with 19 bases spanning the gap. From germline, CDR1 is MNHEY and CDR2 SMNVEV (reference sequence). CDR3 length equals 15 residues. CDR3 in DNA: TGTGCCAGCACCTTAACCGGGCCCTGGACCACTGAAGCTTTCTTT. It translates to CASTLTGPWTTEAFF.

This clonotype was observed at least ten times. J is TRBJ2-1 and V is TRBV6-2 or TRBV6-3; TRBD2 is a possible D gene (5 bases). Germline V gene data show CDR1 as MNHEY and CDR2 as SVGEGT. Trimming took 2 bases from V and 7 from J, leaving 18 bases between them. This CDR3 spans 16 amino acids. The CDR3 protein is CASSYSVRPSGNEQFF. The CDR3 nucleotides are TGTGCCAGCAGTTACAGTGTCAGGCCCTCGGGGAATGAGCAGTTCTTC.